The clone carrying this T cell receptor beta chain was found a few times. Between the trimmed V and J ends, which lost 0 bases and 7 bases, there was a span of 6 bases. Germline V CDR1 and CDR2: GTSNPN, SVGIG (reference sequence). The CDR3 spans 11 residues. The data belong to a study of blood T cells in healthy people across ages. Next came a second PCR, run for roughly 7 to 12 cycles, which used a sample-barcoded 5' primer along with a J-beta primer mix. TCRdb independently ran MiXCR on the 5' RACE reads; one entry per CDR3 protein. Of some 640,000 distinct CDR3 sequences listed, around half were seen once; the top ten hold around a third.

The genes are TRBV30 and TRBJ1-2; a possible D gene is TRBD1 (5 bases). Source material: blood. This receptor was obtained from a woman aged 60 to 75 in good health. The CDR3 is CAWSVGVGYTF. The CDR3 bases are TGTGCCTGGAGTGTAGGGGTTGGCTACACCTTC. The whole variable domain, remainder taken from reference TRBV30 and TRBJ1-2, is SQTIHQWPATLVQPVGSPLSLECTVEGTSNPNLYWYRQAAGRGLQLLFYSVGIGQISSEVPQNLSASRPQDRQFILSSKKLLLSDSGFYLCAWSVGVGYTFGSGTRLTVV.